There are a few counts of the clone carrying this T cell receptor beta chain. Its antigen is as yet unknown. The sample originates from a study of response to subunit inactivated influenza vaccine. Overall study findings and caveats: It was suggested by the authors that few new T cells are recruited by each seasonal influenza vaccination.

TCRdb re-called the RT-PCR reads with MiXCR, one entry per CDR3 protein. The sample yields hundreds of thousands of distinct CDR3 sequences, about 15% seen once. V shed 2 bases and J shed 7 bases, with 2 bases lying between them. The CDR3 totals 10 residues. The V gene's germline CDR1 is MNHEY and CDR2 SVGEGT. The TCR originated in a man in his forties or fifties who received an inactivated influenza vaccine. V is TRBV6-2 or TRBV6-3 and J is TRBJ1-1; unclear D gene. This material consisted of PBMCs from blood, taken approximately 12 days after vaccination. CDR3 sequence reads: CASSYHEAFF. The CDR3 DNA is TGTGCCAGCAGTTACCATGAAGCTTTCTTT.